The 2 T cell receptor beta chains in this list originate from one sample, sequenced in a study of Graves' ophthalmopathy and Graves' hyperthyroidism (dated by TCRdb to about 2018). TCRdb lists the instrument as Illumina HiSeq 2000. For repertoire sequencing, the TCR beta CDR3 regions were amplified from RNA transcripts. The first round of RT-PCR was done with HTBI primers and the Qiagen OneStep RT-PCR kit, and was followed by a second round of multiplex PCR, then size selection and purification. Using fastp trimming at Q25 and MiXCR clonotype assembly, TCRdb reanalyzed the public sequencing data and kept in-frame beta chains. Each record represents a unique CDR3 protein, reported with the most common genes and DNA among its rows. This sample comprises about 24,000 distinct CDR3 sequences, approximately 48% of them detected only once. The leading ten clones occupy roughly 6.5% of the sample. The sample consisted of peripheral blood. The receptors originated from an adult woman with stable Graves' hyperthyroidism.

The table lists this clonotype with many counts. A much more abundant neighbour one base away suggests this may be a read error. The J gene is TRBJ2-1, the V gene TRBV13, with D possibly TRBD2 on 6 matching bases. This CDR3 contains 15 residues. Germline loops: CDR1 PRHDT, CDR2 FYEKMQ (reference sequence). CDR3 amino acids: CASGLAVGAYNEQFF. CDR3 nucleotides: TGTGCCAGCGGCTTAGCGGTGGGAGCCTACAATGAGCAGTTCTTC.

To note about this clonotype: Because the CDR3 is missing its conserved closing phenylalanine or tryptophan, this is likely a read error. The chain carries TRBV28 and TRBJ1-5; 7 positions agree with TRBD1. The germline V gene encodes CDR1 MDHEN and CDR2 SYDVKM. V shed 7 bases and J 4 bases; nucleotides not matched to a gene: 13. The CDR3 is made up of 16 amino acids. CDR3 DNA sequence: TGTGCCAGCACCGACGTGACAGGGATGCGGAATCAGCCCCAGCATTCT. Its translation is CASTDVTGMRNQPQHS.